The 2 T cell receptor beta chains given below trace back to one sample, sequenced in a study of OX40 agonist ivuxolimab in advanced cancers. Method: immunoSEQ multiplex PCR; TCRdb's copy keeps in-frame clones and lacks some. Of tens of thousands of clones listed, 70% to 90% are singletons. The material sequenced was CD4+ or CD8+ T cells sorted from blood, taken in a trial of the OX40 agonist ivuxolimab. Receptors originate from an adult with an advanced solid tumor such as melanoma, head and neck, liver or kidney cancer.

The chain has TRBV13 and TRBJ1-1, with no clear D. Germline CDR1 PRHDT, CDR2 FYEKMQ (reference sequence). The ends were cut back, 3 bases at V and 3 bases at J, with 8 bases in the middle. The CDR3 runs 13 residues. The CDR3 coding sequence is TGTGCCAGCAGCTTGGAGGAGGACACTGAAGCTTTCTTT. Residues: CASSLEEDTEAFF.

In DNA, the CDR3 is TGCGCCAGCAGTGAGACTCTCAGGGATACTGAAGCTTTCTTT. Its translation is CASSETLRDTEAFF. J is TRBJ1-1 and V is TRBV10-1, with D maybe TRBD1 (5 bases). The CDR3 has 14 amino acids. V was shortened by 2 bases and J by 5 bases, with 12 bases between the two germline ends. Per germline, CDR1 WNHNN and CDR2 SYGVQD (reference sequence).